Listed below are T cell receptor beta chains from one sample, sequenced in a study of brain T cells in children with intractable seizures. Repertoires were generated with immunoSEQ multiplex PCR, while TCRdb's copy carries only in-frame clones and drops some. Here the sample spans roughly 110,000 clones, roughly 92% being singletons. Sequences were derived from peripheral blood, sampled at surgery. The receptors derive from a boy less than two years old with hemimegalencephaly and intractable seizures. Each CDR3 is given with its conserved first and last residue. The D gene is left open where the match is weak. Size tells how often a clone was seen (once, few, many) or the class of an expanded clone, and some rows leave it out.

TRBV11-2	NA	TRBJ1-4	NA	CASSLKWDRFEKLFF	TGTGCCAGCAGCTTAAAATGGGACCGTTTTGAAAAACTGTTTTTT
TRBV2	once	TRBJ2-7	NA	CASSVGRGSPYEQYF	TGTGCCAGCAGTGTCGGTCGGGGGTCACCCTACGAGCAGTACTTC
TRBV9	NA	TRBJ1-6	TRBD1	CASSASGTVDSPLHF	TGTGCCAGCAGCGCCTCCGGGACAGTGGATTCACCCCTCCACTTT
TRBV12-3/TRBV12-4	NA	TRBJ2-1	NA	CASSKYNEQFF	TGTGCCAGCAGTAAGTACAATGAGCAGTTCTTC
TRBV7-9	once	TRBJ1-1	NA	CASSPLTGPGTEAFF	TGTGCCAGCAGCCCCCTGACAGGCCCCGGGACTGAAGCTTTCTTT
TRBV6-1	NA	TRBJ1-5	NA	CASSVLSSAINQPQHF	TGTGCCAGCAGTGTATTATCTAGTGCCATCAATCAGCCCCAGCATTTT
TRBV7-5	NA	TRBJ1-1	NA	CVRSLGTGSTEAFF	TGTGTCAGAAGCTTAGGGACAGGTTCCACTGAAGCTTTCTTT
TRBV20-1	few	TRBJ2-7	NA	CSARRGGEQYF	TGCAGTGCTAGGCGGGGCGGCGAGCAGTACTTC
TRBV9	NA	TRBJ2-1	TRBD2	CASSVGGGEDNEQFF	TGTGCCAGCAGCGTAGGGGGAGGGGAAGACAATGAGCAGTTCTTC
TRBV5-5	NA	TRBJ2-7	NA	CASSSGALGYEQYF	TGTGCCAGCAGCTCGGGGGCTTTAGGCTACGAGCAGTACTTC
TRBV25-1	NA	TRBJ2-1	NA	CASSPIGGSYNEQFF	TGTGCCAGCAGCCCGATTGGGGGCTCCTACAATGAGCAGTTCTTC
TRBV6-6	once	TRBJ2-7	NA	CASSYGVGRGREQYF	TGTGCCAGCAGTTATGGGGTTGGGCGAGGGCGGGAGCAGTACTTC